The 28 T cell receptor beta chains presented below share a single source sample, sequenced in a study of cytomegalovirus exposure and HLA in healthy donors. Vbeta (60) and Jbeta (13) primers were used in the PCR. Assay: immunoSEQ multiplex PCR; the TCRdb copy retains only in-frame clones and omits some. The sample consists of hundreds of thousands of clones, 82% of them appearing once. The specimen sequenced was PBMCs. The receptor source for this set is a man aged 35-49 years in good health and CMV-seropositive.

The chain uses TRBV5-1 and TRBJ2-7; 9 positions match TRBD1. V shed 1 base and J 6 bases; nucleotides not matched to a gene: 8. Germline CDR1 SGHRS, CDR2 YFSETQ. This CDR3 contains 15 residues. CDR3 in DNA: TGCGCCAGCAGCTTGCGGGTACAGGGGGCCCCCGAGCAGTACTTC. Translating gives CASSLRVQGAPEQYF.

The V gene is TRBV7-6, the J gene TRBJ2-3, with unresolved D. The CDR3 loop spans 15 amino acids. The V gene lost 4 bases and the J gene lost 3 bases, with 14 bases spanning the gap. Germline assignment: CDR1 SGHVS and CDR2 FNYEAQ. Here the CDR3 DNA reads TGTGCCAGCAGCTCGTACGGAACAGCTACAGATACGCAGTATTTT. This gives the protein CASSSYGTATDTQYF.

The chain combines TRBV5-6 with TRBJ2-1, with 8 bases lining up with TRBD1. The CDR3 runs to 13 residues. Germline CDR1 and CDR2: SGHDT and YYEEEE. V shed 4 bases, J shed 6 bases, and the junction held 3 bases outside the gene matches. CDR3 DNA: TGTGCCAGCAGCCACCAGGGGGCCAATGAGCAGTTCTTC. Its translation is CASSHQGANEQFF.

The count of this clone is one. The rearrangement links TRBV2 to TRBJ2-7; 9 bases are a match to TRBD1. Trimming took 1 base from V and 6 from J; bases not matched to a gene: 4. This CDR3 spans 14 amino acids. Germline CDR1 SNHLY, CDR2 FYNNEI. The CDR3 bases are TGTGCCAGCAGTGAAGGGGACAGGGTCCGCGAGCAGTACGTC. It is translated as CASSEGDRVREQYV.

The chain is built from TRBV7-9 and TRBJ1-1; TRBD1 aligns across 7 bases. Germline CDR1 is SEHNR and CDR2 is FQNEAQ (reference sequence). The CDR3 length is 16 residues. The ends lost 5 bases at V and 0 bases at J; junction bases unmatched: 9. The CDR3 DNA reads TGTGCCAGCAGCCACCGACAGGGCCTCATGAACACTGAAGCTTTCTTT. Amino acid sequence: CASSHRQGLMNTEAFF.

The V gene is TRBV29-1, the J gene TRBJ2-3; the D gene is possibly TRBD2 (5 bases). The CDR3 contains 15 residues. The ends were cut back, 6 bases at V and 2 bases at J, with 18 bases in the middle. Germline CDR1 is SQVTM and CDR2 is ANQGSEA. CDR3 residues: CSVKRAGSNTDTQYF. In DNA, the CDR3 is TGCAGCGTCAAGAGGGCGGGTTCTAACACAGATACGCAGTATTTT.

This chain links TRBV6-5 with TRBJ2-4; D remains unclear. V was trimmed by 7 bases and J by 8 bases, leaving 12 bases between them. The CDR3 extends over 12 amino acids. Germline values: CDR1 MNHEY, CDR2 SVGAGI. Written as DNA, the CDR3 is TGTGCCAGCACCCCCGGTCTACACATTCAGTACTTC. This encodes CASTPGLHIQYF.

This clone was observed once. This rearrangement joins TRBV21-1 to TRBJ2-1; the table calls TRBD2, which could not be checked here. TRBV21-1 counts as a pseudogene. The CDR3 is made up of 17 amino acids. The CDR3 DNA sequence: TGTGCCAGCAGCAAAGCGGGGACTAGCAGCTCCTACAATGAGCAGTTCTTC. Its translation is CASSKAGTSSSYNEQFF.

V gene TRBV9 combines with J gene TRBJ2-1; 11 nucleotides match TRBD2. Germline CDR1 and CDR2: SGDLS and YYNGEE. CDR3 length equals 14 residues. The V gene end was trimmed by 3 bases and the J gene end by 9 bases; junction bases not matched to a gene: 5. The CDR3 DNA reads TGTGCCAGCAGCGCCCAGACTAGCGGGACTGAGCAGTTCTTC. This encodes CASSAQTSGTEQFF.

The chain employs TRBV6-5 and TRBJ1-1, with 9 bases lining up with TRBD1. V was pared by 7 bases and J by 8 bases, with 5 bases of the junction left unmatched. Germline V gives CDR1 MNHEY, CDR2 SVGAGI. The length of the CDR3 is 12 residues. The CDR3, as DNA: TGTGCCAGCACCAGTACAGGGGGCGAAGCTTTCTTT. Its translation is CASTSTGGEAFF.

CDR3 amino acids: CASSRSGQESSGANVLTF. The CDR3 DNA is TGCGCCAGCAGCCGATCGGGACAGGAGAGCTCTGGGGCCAACGTCCTGACTTTC. V is TRBV4-1 and J is TRBJ2-6; 8 positions match TRBD1. CDR1 MGHRA and CDR2 YSYEKL come from the germline V gene. This CDR3 spans 18 amino acids. V lost 4 bases, J lost 0 bases, and 8 bases stayed unmatched.

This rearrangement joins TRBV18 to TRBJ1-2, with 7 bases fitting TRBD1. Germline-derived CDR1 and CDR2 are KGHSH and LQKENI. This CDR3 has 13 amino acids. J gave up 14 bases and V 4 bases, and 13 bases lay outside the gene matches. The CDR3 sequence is CASSLPGQPLITF. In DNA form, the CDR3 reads TGTGCCAGCTCACTCCCGGGACAGCCCCTTATTACCTTC. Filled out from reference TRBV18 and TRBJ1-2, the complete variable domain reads NAGVMQNPRHLVRRRGQEARLRCSPMKGHSHVYWYRQLPEEGLKFMVYLQKENIIDESGMPKERFSAEFPKEGPSILRIQQVVRGDSAAYFCASSLPGQPLITFGSGTRLTVV.

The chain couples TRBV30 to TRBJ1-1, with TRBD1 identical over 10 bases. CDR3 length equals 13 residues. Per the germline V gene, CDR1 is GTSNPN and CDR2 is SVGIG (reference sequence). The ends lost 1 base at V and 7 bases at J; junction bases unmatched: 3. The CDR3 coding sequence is TGTGCCTGGAGTGGGGGACAGGGGAGTGAAGCTTTCTTT. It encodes CAWSGGQGSEAFF.

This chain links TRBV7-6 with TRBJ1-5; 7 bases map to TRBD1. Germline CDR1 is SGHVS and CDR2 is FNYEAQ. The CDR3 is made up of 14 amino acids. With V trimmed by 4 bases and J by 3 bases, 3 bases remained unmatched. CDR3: CASSSGQPNQPQHF. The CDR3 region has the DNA TGTGCCAGCAGCTCGGGACAGCCCAATCAGCCCCAGCATTTT.

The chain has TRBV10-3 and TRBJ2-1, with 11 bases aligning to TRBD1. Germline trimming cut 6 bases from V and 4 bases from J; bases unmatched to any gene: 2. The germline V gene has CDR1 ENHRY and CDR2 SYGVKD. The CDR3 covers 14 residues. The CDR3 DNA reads TGTGCCATCAGCGGGACAGGGGGGTACAATGAGCAGTTCTTC. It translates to CAISGTGGYNEQFF.

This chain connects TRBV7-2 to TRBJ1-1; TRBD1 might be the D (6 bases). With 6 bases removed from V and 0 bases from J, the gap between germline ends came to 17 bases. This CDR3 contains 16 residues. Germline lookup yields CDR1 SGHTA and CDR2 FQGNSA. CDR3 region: CASSLGAGVMNTEAFF. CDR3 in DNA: TGTGCCAGCAGTTTGGGGGCAGGGGTAATGAACACTGAAGCTTTCTTT.

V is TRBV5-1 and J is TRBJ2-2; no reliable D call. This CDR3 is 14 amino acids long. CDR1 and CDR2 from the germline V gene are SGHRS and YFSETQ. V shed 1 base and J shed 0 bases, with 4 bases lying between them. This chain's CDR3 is CASSLSSNTGELFF. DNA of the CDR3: TGCGCCAGCAGCTTGTCCTCGAACACCGGGGAGCTGTTTTTT.

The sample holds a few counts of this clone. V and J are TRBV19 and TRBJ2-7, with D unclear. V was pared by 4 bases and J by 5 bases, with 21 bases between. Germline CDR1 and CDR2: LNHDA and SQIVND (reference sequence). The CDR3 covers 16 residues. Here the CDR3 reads CASSSPTVSSYDEQYF. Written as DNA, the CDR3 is TGTGCCAGTAGTAGCCCTACCGTCTCTTCCTACGACGAGCAGTACTTC. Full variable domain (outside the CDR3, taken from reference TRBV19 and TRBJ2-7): DGGITQSPKYLFRKEGQNVTLSCEQNLNHDAMYWYRQDPGQGLRLIYYSQIVNDFQKGDIAEGYSVSREKKESFPLTVTSAQKNPTAFYLCASSSPTVSSYDEQYFGPGTRLTVT.

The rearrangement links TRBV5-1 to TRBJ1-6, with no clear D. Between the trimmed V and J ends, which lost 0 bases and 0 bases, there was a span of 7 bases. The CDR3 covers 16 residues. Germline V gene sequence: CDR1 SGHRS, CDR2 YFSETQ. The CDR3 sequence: CASSLETSSYNSPLHF. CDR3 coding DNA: TGCGCCAGCAGCTTGGAAACAAGCTCCTATAATTCACCCCTCCACTTT.

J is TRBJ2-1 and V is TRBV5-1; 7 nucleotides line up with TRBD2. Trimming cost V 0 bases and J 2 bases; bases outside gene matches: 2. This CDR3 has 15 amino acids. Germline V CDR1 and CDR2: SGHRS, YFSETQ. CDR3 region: CASSLDRGAYNEQFF. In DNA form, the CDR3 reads TGCGCCAGCAGCTTGGACCGGGGGGCCTACAATGAGCAGTTCTTC.

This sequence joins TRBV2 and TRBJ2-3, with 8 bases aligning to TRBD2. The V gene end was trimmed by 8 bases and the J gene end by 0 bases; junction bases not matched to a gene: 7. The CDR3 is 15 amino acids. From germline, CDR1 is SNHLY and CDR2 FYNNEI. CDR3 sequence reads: CASRTSSGSTDTQYF. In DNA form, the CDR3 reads TGTGCCAGCCGCACATCTAGCGGGAGCACAGATACGCAGTATTTT. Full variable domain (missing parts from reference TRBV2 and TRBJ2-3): EPEVTQTPSHQVTQMGQEVILRCVPISNHLYFYWYRQILGQKVEFLVSFYNNEISEKSEIFDDQFSVERPDGSNFTLKIRSTKLEDSAMYFCASRTSSGSTDTQYFGPGTRLTVL.

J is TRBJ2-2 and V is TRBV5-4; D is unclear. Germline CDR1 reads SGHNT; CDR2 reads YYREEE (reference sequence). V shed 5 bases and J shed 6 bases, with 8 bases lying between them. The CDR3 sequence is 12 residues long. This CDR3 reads CASRVASGELFF. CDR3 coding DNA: TGTGCCAGCAGGGTAGCTTCCGGGGAGCTGTTTTTT.

The CDR3 spells CAWSVPIYNPNLVGGRLFF. The CDR3 DNA reads TGTGCCTGGAGTGTACCAATTTACAATCCAAACCTGGTCGGGGGAAGACTGTTTTTT. This chain uses TRBV30 with TRBJ1-4; tentative D call: TRBD1 (5 bases). The germline gives CDR1 GTSNPN, CDR2 SVGIG (reference sequence). Trimming shortened V by 0 bases and J by 13 bases, and 33 bases separated the two germline ends. CDR3 length equals 19 residues.

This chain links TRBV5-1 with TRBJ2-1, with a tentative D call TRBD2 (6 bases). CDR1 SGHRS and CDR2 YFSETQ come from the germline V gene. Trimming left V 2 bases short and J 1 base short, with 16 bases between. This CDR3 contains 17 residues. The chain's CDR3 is CASSFPTSPFSYNEQFF. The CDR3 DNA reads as TGCGCCAGCAGCTTCCCTACTAGCCCCTTTTCCTACAATGAGCAGTTCTTC.

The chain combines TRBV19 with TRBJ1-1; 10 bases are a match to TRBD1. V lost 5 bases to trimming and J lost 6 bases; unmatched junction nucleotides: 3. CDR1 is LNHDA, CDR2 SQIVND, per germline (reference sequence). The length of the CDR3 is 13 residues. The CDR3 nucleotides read TGTGCCAGTAGTGGGACAGGGGTCCCTGAAGCTTTCTTT. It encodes CASSGTGVPEAFF.

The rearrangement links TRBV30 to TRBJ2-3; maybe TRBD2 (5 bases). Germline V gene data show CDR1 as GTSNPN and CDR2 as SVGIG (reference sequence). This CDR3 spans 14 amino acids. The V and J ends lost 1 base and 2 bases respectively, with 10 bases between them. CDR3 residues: CAWSGRIHTDTQYF. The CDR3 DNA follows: TGTGCCTGGAGTGGGAGGATTCACACAGATACGCAGTATTTT.

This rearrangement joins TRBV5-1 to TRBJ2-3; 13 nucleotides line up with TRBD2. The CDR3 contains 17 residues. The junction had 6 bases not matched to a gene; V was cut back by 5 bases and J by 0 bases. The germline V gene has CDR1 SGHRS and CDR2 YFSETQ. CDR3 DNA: TGCGCCAGCAGTTCTGGGACTAGCGGGATTAGCACAGATACGCAGTATTTT. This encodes CASSSGTSGISTDTQYF.

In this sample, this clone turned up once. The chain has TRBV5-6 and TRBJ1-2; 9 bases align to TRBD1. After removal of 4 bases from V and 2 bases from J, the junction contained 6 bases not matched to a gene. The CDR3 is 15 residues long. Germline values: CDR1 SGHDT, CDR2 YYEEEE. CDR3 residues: CASSPTGQGNYGYTF. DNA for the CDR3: TGTGCCAGCAGCCCCACAGGACAGGGGAACTATGGCTACACCTTC. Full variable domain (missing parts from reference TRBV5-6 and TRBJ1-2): DAGVTQSPTHLIKTRGQQVTLRCSPKSGHDTVSWYQQALGQGPQFIFQYYEEEERQRGNFPDRFSGHQFPNYSSELNVNALLLGDSALYLCASSPTGQGNYGYTFGSGTRLTVV.